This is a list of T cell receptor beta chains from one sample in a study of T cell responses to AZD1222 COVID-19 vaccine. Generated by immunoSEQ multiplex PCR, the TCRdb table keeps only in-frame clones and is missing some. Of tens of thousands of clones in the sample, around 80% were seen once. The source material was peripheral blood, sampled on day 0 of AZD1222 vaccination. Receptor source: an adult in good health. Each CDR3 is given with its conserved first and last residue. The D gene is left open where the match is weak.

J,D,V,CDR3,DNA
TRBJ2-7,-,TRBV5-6,CASSPWTAVREQYF,TGTGCCAGCAGCCCGTGGACGGCCGTACGGGAGCAGTACTTC
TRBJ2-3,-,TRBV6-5,CASSYQGDTQYF,TGTGCCAGCAGTTACCAGGGGGATACGCAGTATTTT
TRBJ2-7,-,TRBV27,CASSLTYGGYSYEQYF,TGTGCCAGCAGTTTAACATATGGAGGCTACTCCTACGAGCAGTACTTC
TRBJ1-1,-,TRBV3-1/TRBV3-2,CASSQRGVNTEAFF,TGTGCCAGCAGCCAGCGTGGGGTGAACACTGAAGCTTTCTTT
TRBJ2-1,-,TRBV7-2,CASSSTGGGYNEQFF,TGTGCCAGCAGCTCGACGGGCGGCGGTTACAATGAGCAGTTCTTC
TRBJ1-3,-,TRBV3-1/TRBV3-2,CASSQGGGNTIYF,TGTGCCAGCAGCCAAGGAGGGGGAAACACCATATATTTT
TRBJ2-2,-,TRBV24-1,CATSGSGTGELFF,TGTGCCACCAGTGGGTCTGGGACCGGGGAGCTGTTTTTT
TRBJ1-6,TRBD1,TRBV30,CAWRHKGDRGSPLHF,TGTGCCTGGAGGCATAAAGGGGACAGGGGTTCACCCCTCCACTTT
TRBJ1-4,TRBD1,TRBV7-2,CASSFGTVNEKLFF,TGTGCCAGCAGCTTCGGGACAGTCAATGAAAAACTGTTTTTT
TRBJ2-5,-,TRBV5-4,CASSSARGRETQYF,TGTGCCAGCAGCTCGGCCAGGGGACGAGAGACCCAGTACTTC
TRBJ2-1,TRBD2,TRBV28,CASSSTSGLRGEQFF,TGTGCCAGCAGTTCAACTAGCGGTTTGAGGGGTGAGCAGTTCTTC
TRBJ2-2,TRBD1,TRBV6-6,CASRTTGDNTGELFF,TGTGCCAGCAGGACGACAGGGGATAACACCGGGGAGCTGTTTTTT
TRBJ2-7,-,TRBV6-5,CASRVGGVKYF,TGTGCCAGCAGGGTGGGTGGGGTAAAGTACTTC
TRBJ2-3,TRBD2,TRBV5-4,CASSFRGLAGGDTQYF,TGTGCCAGCAGCTTTCGGGGACTAGCGGGAGGAGATACGCAGTATTTT
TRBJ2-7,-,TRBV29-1,CSVVEGTPYEQYF,TGCAGCGTTGTAGAGGGGACCCCCTACGAGCAGTACTTC
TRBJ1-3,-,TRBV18,CASSPPQGLSGNTIYF,TGTGCCAGCTCACCACCGCAGGGACTCTCTGGAAACACCATATATTTT
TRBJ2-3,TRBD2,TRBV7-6,CASSWPLTGAGDADTQYF,TGTGCCAGCAGCTGGCCTTTGACGGGAGCGGGAGATGCAGATACGCAGTATTTT
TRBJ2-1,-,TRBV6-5,CASSLTGTSYNEQFF,TGTGCCAGCAGCCTCACGGGAACCTCCTACAATGAGCAGTTCTTC
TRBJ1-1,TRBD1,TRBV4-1,CASSRQGITEAFF,TGCGCCAGCAGCAGACAGGGGATCACTGAAGCTTTCTTT